This T cell receptor (beta chain) is drawn from a study of identifying expanded T cells in peripheral blood. The repertoire was sequenced with immunoSEQ multiplex PCR; TCRdb's copy has only in-frame clones and lacks some. In the table there are about 91,000 clones, roughly 88% of which are singletons. V lost 6 bases and J 3 bases, leaving 8 bases between the germline ends. The CDR3 totals 12 residues. Per the germline V gene, CDR1 is SEHNR and CDR2 is FQNEAQ (reference sequence). The source material was blood. The TCR was taken from a person between 18 and 69 years old in good health. The rearrangement links TRBV7-9 to TRBJ1-1, with no clear D. The CDR3 DNA reads TGTGCCAGCAGTCCTACAGACACTGAAGCTTTCTTT. Amino acids: CASSPTDTEAFF. The full variable domain, completed using reference TRBV7-9 and TRBJ1-1, is DTGVSQNPRHKITKRGQNVTFRCDPISEHNRLYWYRQTLGQGPEFLTYFQNEAQLEKSRLLSDRFSAERPKGSFSTLEIQRTEQGDSAMYLCASSPTDTEAFFGQGTRLTVV.